A single sample gave rise to the 19 T cell receptor beta chains below, sequenced in a study of T-cell memory formation after mild COVID-19. TCRdb reanalysed the 5' RACE reads using MiXCR and keeps one entry per CDR3 protein. Of hundreds of thousands of distinct CDR3 sequences in the sample, approximately 15% are singletons; the top ten hold about 8.6%. The sample was PBMCs or a T cell subset sorted from them (not recorded which). Every receptor here comes from an adult woman who had mild COVID-19 (a few samples of this study predate the infection). Cell type and time point are not known.

The V and J genes are TRBV4-1 and TRBJ2-3; a possible D gene is TRBD2 (5 bases). The CDR3 loop spans 18 amino acids. Trimming left V 4 bases short and J 1 base short, with 21 bases between. CDR1 and CDR2 (germline): MGHRA, YSYEKL. The CDR3 DNA sequence: TGCGCCAGCAGCCGCACCCTCATCCTTAGCGCGGGCACAGATACGCAGTATTTT. It translates to CASSRTLILSAGTDTQYF.

Many counts were recorded for this clonotype. The gene calls are TRBV14 and TRBJ2-7; tentatively, D is TRBD2 (5 bases). Germline V gives CDR1 SGHDN, CDR2 FVKESK. CDR3 size: 14 residues. V was cut by 2 bases and J by 1 base, with 9 bases left in between. CDR3 residues: CASSQFGGSYEQYF. Here the CDR3 DNA reads TGTGCCAGCAGCCAATTTGGAGGTTCCTACGAGCAGTACTTC.

This clonotype was counted a few times. The V call is TRBV20-1, the J call TRBJ2-1, with TRBD2 matching 8 bases. The CDR3 totals 13 residues. In germline, CDR1 is DFQATT, CDR2 SNEGSKA (reference sequence). Trimming at V came to 7 bases and at J to 9 bases, leaving 11 bases not matched to a gene. The CDR3 sequence is CSVLETSDGEQFF. CDR3 sequence (DNA): TGCAGTGTTCTAGAGACTAGCGACGGTGAGCAGTTCTTC.

The CDR3 loop reads CASRTTSGREQFF. The CDR3 DNA is TGTGCCAGTAGGACGACTAGCGGGAGAGAGCAGTTCTTC. The chain couples TRBV19 to TRBJ2-1; the match to TRBD2 covers 12 bases. The CDR3 is 13 residues long. The V and J ends lost 6 bases and 10 bases, in that order; junction bases with no gene match: 4. The germline V gene encodes CDR1 LNHDA and CDR2 SQIVND (reference sequence).

The chain is built from TRBV3-1 and TRBJ2-2, with D maybe TRBD2 (6 bases). Trimming stripped 5 bases from V and 1 base from J, with 14 bases between. This CDR3 comprises 16 residues. Per the germline V gene, CDR1 is LGHDT and CDR2 is YNNKEL (reference sequence). The CDR3 here is CASSRYSGENTGELFF. CDR3 in DNA: TGTGCCAGCAGCAGATATTCGGGGGAGAACACCGGGGAGCTGTTTTTT.

The chain combines TRBV4-1 with TRBJ1-2; 9 positions match TRBD1. J lost 3 bases, V lost 4 bases, and 9 bases had no gene match. This CDR3 comprises 16 residues. Germline loops: CDR1 MGHRA, CDR2 YSYEKL. CDR3 loop: CASSPTGTGKYYGYTF. CDR3 bases: TGCGCCAGCAGCCCTACCGGGACAGGGAAATACTATGGCTACACCTTC.

As regards this clonotype: Just one base apart from a much larger clone, this may be a read error. This sequence joins TRBV6-2 or TRBV6-3 and TRBJ2-7; D is unresolved. The length of the CDR3 is 16 residues. In germline, CDR1 is MNHEY, CDR2 SVGEGT. The CDR3 spells CASSLGVGGEVYEKYF. The CDR3 bases are TGTGCCAGCAGCCTGGGCGTGGGCGGAGAAGTCTACGAGAAGTACTTC.

Only a few counts were recorded for this clonotype. CDR3 loop: CAISESTGTSSYEQYF. CDR3 coding DNA: TGTGCCATCAGTGAGTCGACGGGGACTAGCTCCTACGAGCAGTACTTC. The chain combines TRBV10-3 with TRBJ2-7, with TRBD2 matching 8 bases. From germline, CDR1 is ENHRY and CDR2 SYGVKD. The CDR3 has 16 residues. V lost 0 bases to trimming and J lost 0 bases; unmatched junction nucleotides: 4.

The genes are TRBV5-1 and TRBJ2-2, with a tentative D call TRBD2 (5 bases). Germline CDR1 SGHRS, CDR2 YFSETQ. CDR3 length: 16 amino acids. Trimming took off 4 bases at V and 1 base at J, with 14 bases between the two ends. CDR3: CASSEDSLGNTGELFF. CDR3 coding DNA: TGCGCCAGCAGCGAGGACTCCCTGGGGAACACCGGGGAGCTGTTTTTT.

J is TRBJ2-5 and V is TRBV27; D is unresolved. Germline-derived CDR1 and CDR2 are MNHEY and SMNVEV (reference sequence). V lost 5 bases and J 5 bases, leaving 15 bases between the germline ends. The CDR3 extends over 14 amino acids. In nucleotides, the CDR3 is TGTGCCAGCAGTCCCGTGGACCGCCAGGAGACCCAGTACTTC. It encodes CASSPVDRQETQYF.

This clonotype was seen a handful of times. The chain recombines TRBV29-1 with TRBJ2-3, with TRBD1 as a possible D gene (5 bases). The CDR3 runs to 13 residues. V was pared by 3 bases and J by 3 bases, with 10 bases between. Germline values: CDR1 SQVTM, CDR2 ANQGSEA. The CDR3 DNA is TGCAGCGTTGACCAGGGCACGACAGATACGCAGTATTTT. This gives the protein CSVDQGTTDTQYF.

The gene calls are TRBV12-3 or TRBV12-4 and TRBJ2-7, with D possibly called TRBD1 or TRBD2 (5 bases each). CDR3 length: 13 residues. Trimming stripped 8 bases from V and 2 bases from J, with 13 bases between. CDR3 nucleotide sequence: TGTGCCAGCTCCTGGCAGGGAGCCTACGAGCAGTACTTC. Translating it yields CASSWQGAYEQYF.

This clonotype was detected only a few times. CDR3 in amino acids: CASSMEHPAYEQYF. As DNA, the CDR3 is TGTGCCAGTAGTATGGAACACCCCGCCTACGAGCAGTACTTC. The rearrangement uses TRBV19 and TRBJ2-7; no firm D call. CDR3 length: 14 residues. The germline V gene has CDR1 LNHDA and CDR2 SQIVND (reference sequence). The V gene lost 3 bases and the J gene lost 2 bases, with 11 bases spanning the gap.

The sample holds a few counts of this clonotype. The chain links TRBV9 to TRBJ2-7; D call uncertain. From germline, CDR1 is SGDLS and CDR2 YYNGEE. With 4 bases removed from V and 3 bases from J, the gap between germline ends came to 14 bases. The length of the CDR3 is 14 residues. The DNA for the CDR3 is TGTGCCAGCAGCCCCTCGGACGCTTACTACGAGCAGTACTTC. As protein: CASSPSDAYYEQYF.

CDR3: CASSSRPSGGDNEQFF. CDR3 nucleotides: TGTGCCAGCAGCTCGAGACCTAGCGGGGGGGACAATGAGCAGTTCTTC. The V call is TRBV11-1, the J call TRBJ2-1; TRBD2 matches 12 bases. In germline, CDR1 is SGHAT, CDR2 FQDESV (reference sequence). V shed 4 bases, J shed 5 bases, and the junction held 6 bases outside the gene matches. The CDR3 extends over 16 amino acids.

There are many counts of this clonotype. The genes are TRBV7-8 and TRBJ2-1; 11 bases match TRBD2. V shed 0 bases, J shed 8 bases, and the junction held 12 bases outside the gene matches. Looked up from germline, CDR1 is SGHVS and CDR2 is FQNEAQ. CDR3 length: 18 residues. CDR3 sequence (DNA): TGTGCCAGCAGCTTAGCCCACTCGGGACTAGCGGCGTCTGATGAGCAGTTCTTC. Its translation is CASSLAHSGLAASDEQFF.

The rearrangement uses TRBV7-9 and TRBJ1-6; D call uncertain. Trimming removed 0 bases from V and 10 bases from J, with 10 bases in between. The germline V gene has CDR1 SEHNR and CDR2 FQNEAQ (reference sequence). This CDR3 has 14 residues. CDR3: CASSLAGLESPLHF. The CDR3 DNA is TGTGCCAGCAGCTTAGCAGGGTTGGAGTCACCCCTCCACTTT. Using reference TRBV7-9 and TRBJ1-6 for the parts outside the CDR3, the full variable domain is DTGVSQNPRHKITKRGQNVTFRCDPISEHNRLYWYRQTLGQGPEFLTYFQNEAQLEKSRLLSDRFSAERPKGSFSTLEIQRTEQGDSAMYLCASSLAGLESPLHFGNGTRLTVT.

This clonotype has more than one count but fewer than ten. The J gene is TRBJ2-1, the V gene TRBV2, with D possibly TRBD2 on 6 matching bases. The CDR3 has 13 residues. V was shortened by 6 bases and J by 9 bases, with 15 bases between the two germline ends. In germline, CDR1 is SNHLY, CDR2 FYNNEI. The CDR3 DNA is TGTGCCAGCAGGGCTGGGGGGAGAAGTGAGCAGTTCTTC. This encodes CASRAGGRSEQFF.

This clonotype was observed a few times. DNA for the CDR3: TGTGCCAGCCTAGCGGGAGTCACCTACGAGCAGTACTTC. Amino acids: CASLAGVTYEQYF. This chain uses TRBV6-2 or TRBV6-3 with TRBJ2-7, with TRBD2 matching 10 bases. Looked up from germline, CDR1 is MNHEY and CDR2 is SVGEGT. The CDR3 has 13 amino acids. V lost 8 bases and J lost 2; bases outside the gene matches: 3.